This note documents a single T cell receptor beta chain sequence. The antigen remains undetermined. The source of the sample is a study of cytomegalovirus exposure and HLA in healthy donors. General study findings and limits: Cytomegalovirus status was reportedly diagnosed by the classifier with high sensitivity and specificity.

Germline values: CDR1 SNHLY, CDR2 FYNNEI. The CDR3 runs 13 residues. V was shortened by 8 bases and J by 6 bases, with 16 bases between the two germline ends. In the PCR, 60 Vbeta and 13 Jbeta primers were used. Clones were read by immunoSEQ multiplex PCR, and TCRdb kept only the in-frame ones, dropping some. The sample records approximately 79,000 clones, around 79% being singletons. Sequencing was done on a sample of PBMCs. The J gene is TRBJ1-2, the V gene TRBV2; D may be TRBD1 (6 bases). This clonotype was obtained from a woman aged 40 to 50 in good health and CMV-seropositive. The CDR3 sequence: CASGEYRVDGYTF. The DNA of the CDR3 is TGTGCCAGCGGAGAGTACAGGGTCGATGGCTACACCTTC.